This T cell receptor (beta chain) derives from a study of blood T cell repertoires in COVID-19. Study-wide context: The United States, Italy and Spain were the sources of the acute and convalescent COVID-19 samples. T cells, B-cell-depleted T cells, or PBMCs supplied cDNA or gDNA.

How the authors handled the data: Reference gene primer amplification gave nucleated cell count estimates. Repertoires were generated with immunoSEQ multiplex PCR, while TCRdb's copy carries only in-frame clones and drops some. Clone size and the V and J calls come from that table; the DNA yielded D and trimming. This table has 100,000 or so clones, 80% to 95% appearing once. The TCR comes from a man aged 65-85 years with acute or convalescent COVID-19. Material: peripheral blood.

CDR3 sequence reads: CASSPRVYSYEQYF. CDR3 nucleotide sequence: TGTGCCAGTAGTCCCCGGGTCTACTCCTACGAGCAGTACTTC. The rearrangement uses TRBV19 and TRBJ2-7; D gene uncertain. Germline CDR1 and CDR2: LNHDA and SQIVND (reference sequence). CDR3 length: 14 residues. V gave up 5 bases and J gave up 0 bases, with 11 bases separating them.